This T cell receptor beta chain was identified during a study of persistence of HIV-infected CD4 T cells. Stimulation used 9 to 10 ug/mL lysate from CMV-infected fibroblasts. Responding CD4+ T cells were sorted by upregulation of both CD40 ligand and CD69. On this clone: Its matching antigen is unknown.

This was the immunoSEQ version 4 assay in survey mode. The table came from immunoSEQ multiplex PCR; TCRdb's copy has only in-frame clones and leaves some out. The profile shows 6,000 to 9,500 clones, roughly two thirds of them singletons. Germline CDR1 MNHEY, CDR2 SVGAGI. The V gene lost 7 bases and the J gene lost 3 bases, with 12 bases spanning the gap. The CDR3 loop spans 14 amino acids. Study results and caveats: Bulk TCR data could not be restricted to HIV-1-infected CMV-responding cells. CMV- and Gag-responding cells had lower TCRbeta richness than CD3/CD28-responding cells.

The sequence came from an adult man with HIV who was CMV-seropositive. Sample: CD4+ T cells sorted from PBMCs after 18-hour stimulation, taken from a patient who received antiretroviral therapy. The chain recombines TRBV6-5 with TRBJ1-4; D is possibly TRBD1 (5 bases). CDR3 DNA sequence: TGTGCCAGCAAGGTCCCAGGGTCTAATGAAAAACTGTTTTTT. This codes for CASKVPGSNEKLFF.